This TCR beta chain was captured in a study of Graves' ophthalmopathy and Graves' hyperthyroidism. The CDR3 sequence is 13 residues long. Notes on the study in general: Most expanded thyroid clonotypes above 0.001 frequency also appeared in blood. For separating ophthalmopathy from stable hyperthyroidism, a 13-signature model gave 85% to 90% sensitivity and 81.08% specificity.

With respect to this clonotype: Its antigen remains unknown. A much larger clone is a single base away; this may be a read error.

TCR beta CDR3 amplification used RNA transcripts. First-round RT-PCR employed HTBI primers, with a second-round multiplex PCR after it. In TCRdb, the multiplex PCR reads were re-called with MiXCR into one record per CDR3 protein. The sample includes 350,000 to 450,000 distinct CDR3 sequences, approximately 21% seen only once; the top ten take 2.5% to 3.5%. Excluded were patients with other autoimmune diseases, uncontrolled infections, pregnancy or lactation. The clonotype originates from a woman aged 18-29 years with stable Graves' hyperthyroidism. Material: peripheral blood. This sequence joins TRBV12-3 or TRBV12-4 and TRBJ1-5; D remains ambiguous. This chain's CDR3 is CASSPGSLGSQRF. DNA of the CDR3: TGTGCCAGCAGTCCGGGGTCACTTGGGTCCCAGCGTTTT.